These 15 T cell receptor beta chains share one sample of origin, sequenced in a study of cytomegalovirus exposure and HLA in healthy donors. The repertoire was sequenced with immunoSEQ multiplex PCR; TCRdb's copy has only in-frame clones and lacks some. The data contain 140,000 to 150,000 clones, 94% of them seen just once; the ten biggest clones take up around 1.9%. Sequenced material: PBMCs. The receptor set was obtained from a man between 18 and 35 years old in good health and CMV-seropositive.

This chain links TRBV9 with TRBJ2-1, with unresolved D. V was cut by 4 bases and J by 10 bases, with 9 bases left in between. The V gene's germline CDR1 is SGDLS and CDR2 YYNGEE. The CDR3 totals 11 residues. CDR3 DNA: TGTGCCAGCAGCCTCGCCGGGGAGCAGTTCTTC. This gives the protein CASSLAGEQFF.

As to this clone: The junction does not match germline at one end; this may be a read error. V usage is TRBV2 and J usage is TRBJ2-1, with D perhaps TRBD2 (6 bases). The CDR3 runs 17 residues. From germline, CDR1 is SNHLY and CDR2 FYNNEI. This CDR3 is CASSKALDHRGYNEQFF. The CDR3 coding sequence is TGTGCCAGCAGTAAAGCCCTAGACCACCGGGGGTACAATGAGCAGTTCTTC.

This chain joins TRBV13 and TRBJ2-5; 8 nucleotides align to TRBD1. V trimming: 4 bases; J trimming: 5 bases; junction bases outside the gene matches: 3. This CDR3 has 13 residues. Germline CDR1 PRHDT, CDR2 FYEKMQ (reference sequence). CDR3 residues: CASSSTGGETQYF. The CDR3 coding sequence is TGTGCCAGCAGCTCTACAGGGGGTGAGACCCAGTACTTC.

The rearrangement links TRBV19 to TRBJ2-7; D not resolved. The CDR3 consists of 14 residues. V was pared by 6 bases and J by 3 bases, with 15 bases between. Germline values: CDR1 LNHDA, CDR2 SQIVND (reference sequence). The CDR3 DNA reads TGTGCCAGTAGCCCATCGGTGGGCCTCTACGAGCAGTACTTC. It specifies CASSPSVGLYEQYF.

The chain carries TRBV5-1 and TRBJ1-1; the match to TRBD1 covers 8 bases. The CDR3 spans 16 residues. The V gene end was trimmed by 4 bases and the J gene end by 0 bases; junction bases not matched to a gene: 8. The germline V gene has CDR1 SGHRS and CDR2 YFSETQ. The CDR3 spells CASSTDRVGMNTEAFF. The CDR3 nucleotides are TGCGCCAGCAGCACGGACAGGGTGGGGATGAACACTGAAGCTTTCTTT.

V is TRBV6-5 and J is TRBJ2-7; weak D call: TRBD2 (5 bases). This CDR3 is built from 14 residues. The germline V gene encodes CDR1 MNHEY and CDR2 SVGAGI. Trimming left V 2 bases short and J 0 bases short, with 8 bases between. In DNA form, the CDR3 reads TGTGCCAGCAGTTACGCCGGGAACTCCTACGAGCAGTACTTC. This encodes CASSYAGNSYEQYF.

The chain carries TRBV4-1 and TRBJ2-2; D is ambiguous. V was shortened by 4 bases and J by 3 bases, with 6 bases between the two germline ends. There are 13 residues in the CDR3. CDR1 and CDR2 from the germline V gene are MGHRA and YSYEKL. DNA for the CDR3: TGCGCCAGCAGCCTAATGTACACCGGGGAGCTGTTTTTT. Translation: CASSLMYTGELFF.

CDR3 sequence reads: CASSPHRGGQPQHF. DNA for the CDR3: TGCGCCAGCAGCCCTCACAGGGGGGGTCAGCCCCAGCATTTT. The chain employs TRBV4-1 and TRBJ1-5; TRBD1 matches at 8 bases. The CDR3 loop spans 14 amino acids. J was trimmed by 6 bases and V by 4 bases; bases with no gene match: 5. CDR1 and CDR2 (germline): MGHRA, YSYEKL.

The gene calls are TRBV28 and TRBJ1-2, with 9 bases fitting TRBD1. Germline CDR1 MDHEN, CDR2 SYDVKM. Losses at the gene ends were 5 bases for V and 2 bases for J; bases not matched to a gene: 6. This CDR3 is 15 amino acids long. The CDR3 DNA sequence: TGTGCCAGCAGTCTAACCGGGACAGGGAACTATGGCTACACCTTC. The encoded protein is CASSLTGTGNYGYTF.

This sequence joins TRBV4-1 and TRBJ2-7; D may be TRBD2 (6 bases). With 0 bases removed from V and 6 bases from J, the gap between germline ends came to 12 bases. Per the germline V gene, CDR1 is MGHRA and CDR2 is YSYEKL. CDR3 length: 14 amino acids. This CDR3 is CASSQEGTPLEQYF. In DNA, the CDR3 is TGCGCCAGCAGCCAAGAAGGGACTCCCCTCGAGCAGTACTTC.

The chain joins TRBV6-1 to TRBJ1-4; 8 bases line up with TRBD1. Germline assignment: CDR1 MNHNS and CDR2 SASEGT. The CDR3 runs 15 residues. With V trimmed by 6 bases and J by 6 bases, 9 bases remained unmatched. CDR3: CASSLQGAVDEKLFF. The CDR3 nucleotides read TGTGCCAGCAGCCTCCAGGGGGCGGTGGATGAAAAACTGTTTTTT.

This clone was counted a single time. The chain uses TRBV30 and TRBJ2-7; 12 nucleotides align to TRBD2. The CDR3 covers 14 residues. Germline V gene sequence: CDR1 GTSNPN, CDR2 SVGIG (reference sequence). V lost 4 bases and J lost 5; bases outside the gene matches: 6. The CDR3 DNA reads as TGTGCCTGGACCGCGACTAGCGGGAGTAACGAGCAGTACTTC. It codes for CAWTATSGSNEQYF.

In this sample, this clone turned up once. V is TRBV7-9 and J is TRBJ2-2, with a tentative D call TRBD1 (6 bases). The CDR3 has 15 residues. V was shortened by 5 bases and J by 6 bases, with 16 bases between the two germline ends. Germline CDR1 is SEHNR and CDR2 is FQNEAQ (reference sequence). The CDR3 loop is CASSPGTDSAGELFF. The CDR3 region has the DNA TGTGCCAGCAGCCCGGGGACGGACAGCGCCGGGGAGCTGTTTTTT.

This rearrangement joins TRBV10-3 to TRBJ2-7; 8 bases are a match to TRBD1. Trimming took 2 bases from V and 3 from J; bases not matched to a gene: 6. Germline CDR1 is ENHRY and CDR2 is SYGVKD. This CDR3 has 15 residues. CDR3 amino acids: CAISEAGQGIYEQYF. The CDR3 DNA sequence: TGTGCCATCAGTGAGGCAGGACAGGGTATCTACGAGCAGTACTTC.

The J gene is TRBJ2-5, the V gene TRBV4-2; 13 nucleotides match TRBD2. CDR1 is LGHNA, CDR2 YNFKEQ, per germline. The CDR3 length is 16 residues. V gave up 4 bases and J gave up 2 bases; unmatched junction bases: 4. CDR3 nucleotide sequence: TGTGCCAGCAGCCCGGGGACTAGCGGGAATCAAGAGACCCAGTACTTC. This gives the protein CASSPGTSGNQETQYF.